A selection of T cell receptor beta chains follows, all from one sample in a study of blood T cell repertoires in COVID-19. TCRdb keeps only in-frame clones here, not all; method: immunoSEQ multiplex PCR. The profile shows roughly 200,000 clones, approximately 90% of them singletons. Sequencing used peripheral blood. The receptors shown here come from a woman aged 25-40 years with active or convalescent COVID-19. The CDR3 runs from the conserved cysteine through the conserved F or W.

v_call,j_call,cdr3_aa
TRBV10-3,TRBJ2-1,CAISEPNSNEQFF
TRBV7-6,TRBJ1-1,CASSLLGGGINTEAFF
TRBV20-1,TRBJ2-7,CSASVAQGGTYEQYF
TRBV19,TRBJ1-6,CASSISGGIHF
TRBV18,TRBJ1-2,CASSRDRGGSGYTF
TRBV3-1/TRBV3-2,TRBJ2-7,CASTTSTGPYEQYF
TRBV30,TRBJ2-7,CAWKVNFGSYEQYF
TRBV7-9,TRBJ2-1,CASSDPLAGGPLEQFF
TRBV7-9,TRBJ1-3,CASSFWTGSGSGNTIYF
TRBV6-4,TRBJ1-3,CASRSHRNRGGNTIYF
TRBV12-5,TRBJ2-5,CASGRGQGSETQYF
TRBV24-1,TRBJ1-1,CATKGAIEAFF
TRBV28,TRBJ2-7,CASSLRGAYEQYF
TRBV5-6,TRBJ1-4,CASSSSRDRVGPGEKLFF
TRBV15,TRBJ2-7,CATSRVGFRQGANEQYF
TRBV5-5,TRBJ1-1,CASTPFLVQNTEAFF
TRBV28,TRBJ1-2,CASRSGQNYGYTF
TRBV2,TRBJ2-1,CASSLSGGSYNEQFF
TRBV6-5,TRBJ1-2,CASSYGGEFYGYTF
TRBV5-1,TRBJ2-1,CASSLEAGDVNEQFF
TRBV12-5,TRBJ2-2,CASGPAAGGLNTGELFF
TRBV19,TRBJ2-7,CASSPRTSGSYEQYF
TRBV27,TRBJ2-7,CATRGQGSGEQYF
TRBV5-4,TRBJ1-1,CASSRSQQGSTEAFF
TRBV7-9,TRBJ2-7,CASSLASGLAAYEQYF
TRBV4-2,TRBJ1-5,CASSYGQGGNQPQHF
TRBV5-5,TRBJ2-7,CASSLVDAYEQYF
TRBV15,TRBJ1-2,CATSRQGTGYTF
TRBV9,TRBJ2-5,CASSPRSRETQYF
TRBV15,TRBJ1-5,CATRPRGEGDQPQHF
TRBV6-1,TRBJ2-6,CASSVSVGQGLSGANVLTF
TRBV19,TRBJ2-3,CASSTLQTGRSDTQYF
TRBV30,TRBJ1-5,CAWSVPGSNQPQHF
TRBV19,TRBJ1-1,CASSIGGFTEAFF
TRBV4-1,TRBJ2-2,CASRGGATNTGELFF
TRBV19,TRBJ2-7,CASSTNPRQGVNYEQYF
TRBV29-1,TRBJ2-1,CSVEDPNRSSYNEQFF
TRBV6-5,TRBJ2-5,CATNPRTGDIETQYF
TRBV19,TRBJ2-1,CASSTSGTRYNEQFF
TRBV3-1/TRBV3-2,TRBJ1-1,CASSQGKGQGAANTEAFF
TRBV2,TRBJ2-1,CASSAERQNNEQFF
TRBV6-6,TRBJ1-5,CASSPWDRVNQPQHF
TRBV5-1,TRBJ1-1,CASSLADRVRSHTEAFF
TRBV30,TRBJ1-1,CAWSPGFLALGTEAFF
TRBV18,TRBJ2-3,CASSPPETSSDTQYF
TRBV2,TRBJ2-1,CASSPNPSANEQFF
TRBV18,TRBJ2-7,CASSTIPGHQSYEQYF